This T cell receptor beta chain was captured by sequencing in a study of shared clonotypes between healthy human individuals. On this clone: The identical CDR3 is also encoded by other nucleotide sequences in the sample.

Assay: immunoSEQ multiplex PCR; the TCRdb copy retains only in-frame clones and omits some. The profile covers 740,000 or so clones, with roughly 72% appearing a single time and around 2% taken by the ten largest. With 2 bases clipped from V and 3 bases from J, the junction kept 4 bases outside the gene matches. Germline assignment: CDR1 KGHSH and CDR2 LQKENI. The CDR3 loop spans 15 amino acids. The sequence was obtained from a woman aged 25 to 39 in good health. The chain couples TRBV18 to TRBJ2-3; 8 positions agree with TRBD2. The sequenced sample consisted of memory CD4+ T cells sorted from blood. Stated subset: CD45RA-negative fraction. For the CDR3, the DNA is TGTGCCAGCTCACCAGTGCTAGCGGGTACAGATACGCAGTATTTT. The encoded protein is CASSPVLAGTDTQYF.